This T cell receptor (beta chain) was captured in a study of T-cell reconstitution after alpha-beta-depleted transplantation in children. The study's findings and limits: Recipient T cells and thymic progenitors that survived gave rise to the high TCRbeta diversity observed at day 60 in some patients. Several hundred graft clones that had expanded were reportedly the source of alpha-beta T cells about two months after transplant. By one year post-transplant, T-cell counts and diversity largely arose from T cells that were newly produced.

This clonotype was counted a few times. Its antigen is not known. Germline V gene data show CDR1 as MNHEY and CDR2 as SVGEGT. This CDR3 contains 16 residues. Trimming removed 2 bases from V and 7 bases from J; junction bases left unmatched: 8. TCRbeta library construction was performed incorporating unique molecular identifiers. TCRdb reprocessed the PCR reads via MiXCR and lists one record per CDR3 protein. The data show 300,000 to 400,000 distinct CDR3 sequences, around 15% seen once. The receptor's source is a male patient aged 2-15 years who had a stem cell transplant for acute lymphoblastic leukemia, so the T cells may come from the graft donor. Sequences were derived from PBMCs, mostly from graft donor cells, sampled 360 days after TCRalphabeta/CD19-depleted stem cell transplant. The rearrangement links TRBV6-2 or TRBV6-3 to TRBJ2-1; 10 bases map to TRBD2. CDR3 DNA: TGTGCCAGCAGTTACATGGCTAGCGGGAGAGGGAATGAGCAGTTCTTC. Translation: CASSYMASGRGNEQFF.